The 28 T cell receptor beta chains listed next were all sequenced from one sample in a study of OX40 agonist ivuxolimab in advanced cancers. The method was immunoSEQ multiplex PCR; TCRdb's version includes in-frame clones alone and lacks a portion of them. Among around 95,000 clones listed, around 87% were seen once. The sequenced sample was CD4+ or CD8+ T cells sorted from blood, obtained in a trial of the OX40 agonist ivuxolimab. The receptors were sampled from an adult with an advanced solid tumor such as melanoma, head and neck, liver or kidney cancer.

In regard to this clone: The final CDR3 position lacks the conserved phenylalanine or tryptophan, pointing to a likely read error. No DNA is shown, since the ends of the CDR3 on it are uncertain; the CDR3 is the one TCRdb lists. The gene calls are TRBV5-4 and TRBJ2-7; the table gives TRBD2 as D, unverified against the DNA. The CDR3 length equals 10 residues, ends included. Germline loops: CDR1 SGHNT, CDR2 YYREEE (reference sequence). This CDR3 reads CARPPEGTLA.

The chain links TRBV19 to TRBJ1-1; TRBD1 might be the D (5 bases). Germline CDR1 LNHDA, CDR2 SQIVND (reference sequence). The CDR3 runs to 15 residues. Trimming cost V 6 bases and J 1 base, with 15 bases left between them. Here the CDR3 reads CASSSQGRWNTEAFF. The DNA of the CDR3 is TGTGCCAGTAGCTCCCAGGGCCGGTGGAACACTGAAGCTTTCTTT. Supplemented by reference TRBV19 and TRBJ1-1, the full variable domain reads DGGITQSPKYLFRKEGQNVTLSCEQNLNHDAMYWYRQDPGQGLRLIYYSQIVNDFQKGDIAEGYSVSREKKESFPLTVTSAQKNPTAFYLCASSSQGRWNTEAFFGQGTRLTVV.

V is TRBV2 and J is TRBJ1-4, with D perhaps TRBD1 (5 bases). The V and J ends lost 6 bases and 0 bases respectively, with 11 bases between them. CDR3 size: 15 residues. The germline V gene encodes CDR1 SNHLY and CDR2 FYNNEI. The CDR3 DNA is TGTGCCAGCAGGGCCGGGACCTCAACTAATGAAAAACTGTTTTTT. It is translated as CASRAGTSTNEKLFF.

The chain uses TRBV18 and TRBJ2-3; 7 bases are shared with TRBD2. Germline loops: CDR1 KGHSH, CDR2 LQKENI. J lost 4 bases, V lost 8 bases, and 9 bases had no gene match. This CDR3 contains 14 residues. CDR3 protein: CASTPGTNPDTQYF. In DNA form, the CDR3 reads TGTGCCAGCACGCCCGGGACTAACCCAGATACGCAGTATTTT.

The CDR3, as DNA: TGCAGCGTTGTCCCCCCACCGGGGGAGACCCAGTACTTC. Encoded protein: CSVVPPPGETQYF. The V gene is TRBV29-1, the J gene TRBJ2-5; TRBD2 is a possible D gene (5 bases). Per germline, CDR1 SQVTM and CDR2 ANQGSEA. The CDR3 contains 13 residues. V was cut by 4 bases and J by 5 bases, with 14 bases left in between.

CDR3 sequence reads: CASSRGPRTSGRIDTQYF. The CDR3 coding sequence is TGTGCCAGCAGCCGAGGCCCAAGGACTAGCGGGAGGATAGATACGCAGTATTTT. The chain recombines TRBV27 with TRBJ2-3, with 14 positions matching TRBD2. With V trimmed by 6 bases and J by 5 bases, 13 bases remained unmatched. This CDR3 has 18 residues. The germline gives CDR1 MNHEY, CDR2 SMNVEV (reference sequence).

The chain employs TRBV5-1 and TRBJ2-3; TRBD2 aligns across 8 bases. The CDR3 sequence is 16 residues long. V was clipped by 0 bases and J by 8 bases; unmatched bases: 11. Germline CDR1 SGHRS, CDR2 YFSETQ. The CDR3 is CASSLDPSGHGGTQYF. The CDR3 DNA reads TGCGCCAGCAGCTTGGACCCTAGCGGGCACGGGGGTACGCAGTATTTT. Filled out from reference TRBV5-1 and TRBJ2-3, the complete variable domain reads KAGVTQTPRYLIKTRGQQVTLSCSPISGHRSVSWYQQTPGQGLQFLFEYFSETQRNKGNFPGRFSGRQFSNSRSEMNVSTLELGDSALYLCASSLDPSGHGGTQYFGPGTRLTVL.

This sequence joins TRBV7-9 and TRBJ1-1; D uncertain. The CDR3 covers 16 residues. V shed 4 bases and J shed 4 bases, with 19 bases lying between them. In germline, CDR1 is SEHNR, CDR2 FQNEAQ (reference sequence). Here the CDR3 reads CASSSARSWPSTEAFF. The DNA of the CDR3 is TGTGCCAGCAGCTCAGCTAGGTCTTGGCCGTCCACTGAAGCTTTCTTT.

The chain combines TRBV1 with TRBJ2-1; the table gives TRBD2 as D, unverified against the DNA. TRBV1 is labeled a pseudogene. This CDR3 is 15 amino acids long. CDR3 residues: CTSSRSREGLNEQFF. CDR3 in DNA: TGCACCAGCAGCCGCTCCCGGGAGGGTCTCAATGAGCAGTTCTTC.

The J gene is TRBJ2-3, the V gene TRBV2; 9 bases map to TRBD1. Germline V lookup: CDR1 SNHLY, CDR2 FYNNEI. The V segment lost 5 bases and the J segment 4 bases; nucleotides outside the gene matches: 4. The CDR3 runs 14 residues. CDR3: CASSWGQGPDTQYF. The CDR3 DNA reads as TGTGCCAGCAGTTGGGGACAGGGACCAGATACGCAGTATTTT.

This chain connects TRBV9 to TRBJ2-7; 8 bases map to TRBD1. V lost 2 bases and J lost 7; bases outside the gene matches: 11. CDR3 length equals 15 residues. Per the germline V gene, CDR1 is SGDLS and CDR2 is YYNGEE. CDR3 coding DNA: TGTGCCAGCAGCGTGGGCAGGGGGCGCGTAGGAGAGCAGTACTTC. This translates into CASSVGRGRVGEQYF.

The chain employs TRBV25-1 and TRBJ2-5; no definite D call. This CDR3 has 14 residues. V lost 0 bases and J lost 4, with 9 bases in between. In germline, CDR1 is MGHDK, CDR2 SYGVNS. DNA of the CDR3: TGTGCCAGCAGTGAATATAGCAGAGCAGAGACCCAGTACTTC. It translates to CASSEYSRAETQYF.

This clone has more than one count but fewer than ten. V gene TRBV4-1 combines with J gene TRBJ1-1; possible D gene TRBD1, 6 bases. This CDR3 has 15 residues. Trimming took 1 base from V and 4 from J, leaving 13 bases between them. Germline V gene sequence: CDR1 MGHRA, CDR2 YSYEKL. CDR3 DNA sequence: TGCGCCAGCAGCCAAGGGAGCGCCAGGGGCACTGAAGCTTTCTTT. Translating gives CASSQGSARGTEAFF.

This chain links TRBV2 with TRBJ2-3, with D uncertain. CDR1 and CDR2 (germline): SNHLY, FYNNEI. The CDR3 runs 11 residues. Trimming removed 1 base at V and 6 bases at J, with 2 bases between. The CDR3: CASSEEDTQYF. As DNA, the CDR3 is TGTGCCAGCAGTGAAGAGGATACGCAGTATTTT.

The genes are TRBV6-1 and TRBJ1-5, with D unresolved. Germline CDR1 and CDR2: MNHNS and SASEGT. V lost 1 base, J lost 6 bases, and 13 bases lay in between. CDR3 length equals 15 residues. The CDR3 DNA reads TGTGCCAGCAGTGAAGGGCCAGCCCCCAGTCAGCCCCAGCATTTT. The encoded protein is CASSEGPAPSQPQHF.

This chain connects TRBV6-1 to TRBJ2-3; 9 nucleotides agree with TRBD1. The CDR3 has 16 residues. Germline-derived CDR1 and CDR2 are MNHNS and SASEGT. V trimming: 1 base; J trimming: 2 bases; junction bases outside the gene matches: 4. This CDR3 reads CASSEGTGGYTDTQYF. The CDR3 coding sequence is TGTGCCAGCAGTGAAGGCACAGGGGGCTACACAGATACGCAGTATTTT.

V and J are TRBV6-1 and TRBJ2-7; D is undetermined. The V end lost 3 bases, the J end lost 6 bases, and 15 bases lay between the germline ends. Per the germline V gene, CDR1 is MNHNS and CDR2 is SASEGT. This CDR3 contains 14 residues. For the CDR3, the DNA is TGTGCCAGCAGTGACCTAACACCTCCGGGCGAGCAGTACTTC. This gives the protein CASSDLTPPGEQYF.

The CDR3 here is CSVGRNRIRSYNEQFF. CDR3 nucleotide sequence: TGCAGCGTCGGGAGGAACCGTATCCGATCCTACAATGAGCAGTTCTTC. The chain is built from TRBV29-1 and TRBJ2-1, with 7 bases that match TRBD2. The V and J ends lost 6 bases and 1 base, in that order; junction bases with no gene match: 12. In germline, CDR1 is SQVTM, CDR2 ANQGSEA. This CDR3 spans 16 amino acids.

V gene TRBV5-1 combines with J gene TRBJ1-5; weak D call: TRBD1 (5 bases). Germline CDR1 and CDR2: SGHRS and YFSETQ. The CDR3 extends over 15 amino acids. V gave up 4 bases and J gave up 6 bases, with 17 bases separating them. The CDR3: CASSVTGDFGQPQHF. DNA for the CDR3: TGCGCCAGCAGCGTGACGGGGGATTTTGGTCAGCCCCAGCATTTT.

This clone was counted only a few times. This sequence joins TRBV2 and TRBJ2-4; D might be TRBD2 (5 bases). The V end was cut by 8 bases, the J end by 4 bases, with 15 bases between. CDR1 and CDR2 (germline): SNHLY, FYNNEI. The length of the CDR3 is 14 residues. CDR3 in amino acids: CASRVESGKNIQYF. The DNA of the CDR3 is TGTGCCAGCCGGGTGGAATCGGGGAAAAACATTCAGTACTTC.

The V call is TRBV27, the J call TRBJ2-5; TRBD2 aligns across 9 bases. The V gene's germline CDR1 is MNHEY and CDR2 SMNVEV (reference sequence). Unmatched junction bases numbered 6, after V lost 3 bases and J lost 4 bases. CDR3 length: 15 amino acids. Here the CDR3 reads CASSFASGKVETQYF. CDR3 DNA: TGTGCCAGCAGTTTTGCTAGCGGGAAGGTAGAGACCCAGTACTTC.

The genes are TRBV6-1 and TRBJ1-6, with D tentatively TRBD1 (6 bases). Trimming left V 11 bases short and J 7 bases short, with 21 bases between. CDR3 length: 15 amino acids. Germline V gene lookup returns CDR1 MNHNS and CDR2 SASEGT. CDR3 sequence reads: CAAQRGGEANSPLHF. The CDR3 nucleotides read TGTGCCGCCCAGAGGGGGGGTGAAGCGAATTCACCCCTCCACTTT.

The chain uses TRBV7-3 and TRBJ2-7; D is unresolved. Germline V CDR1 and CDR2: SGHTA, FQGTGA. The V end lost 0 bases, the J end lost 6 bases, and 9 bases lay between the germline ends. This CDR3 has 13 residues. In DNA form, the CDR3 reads TGTGCCAGCAGCTTAACTGCTATGAGCGAGCAGTACTTC. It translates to CASSLTAMSEQYF.

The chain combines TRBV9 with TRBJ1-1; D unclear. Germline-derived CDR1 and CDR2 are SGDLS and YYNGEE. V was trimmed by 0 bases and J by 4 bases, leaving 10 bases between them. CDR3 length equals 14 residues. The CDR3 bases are TGTGCCAGCAGCGTAGATGGGTTGGGCACTGAAGCTTTCTTT. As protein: CASSVDGLGTEAFF.

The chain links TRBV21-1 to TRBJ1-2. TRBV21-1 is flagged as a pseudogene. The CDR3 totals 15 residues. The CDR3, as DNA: TGTGCCAGCAGCAAAGGAAGGGAAGCGATCTATGGCTACACCTTC. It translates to CASSKGREAIYGYTF.

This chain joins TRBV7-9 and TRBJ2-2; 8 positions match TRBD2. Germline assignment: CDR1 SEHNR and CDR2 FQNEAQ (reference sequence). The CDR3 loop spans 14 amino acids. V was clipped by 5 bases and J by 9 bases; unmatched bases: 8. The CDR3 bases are TGTGCCAGCAGCCTCGAGACTAGCGACAGGGAGCTGTTTTTT. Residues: CASSLETSDRELFF.

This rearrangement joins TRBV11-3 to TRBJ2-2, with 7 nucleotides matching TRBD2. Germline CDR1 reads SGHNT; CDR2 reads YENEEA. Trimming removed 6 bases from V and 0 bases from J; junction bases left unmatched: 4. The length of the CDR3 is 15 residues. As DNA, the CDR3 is TGTGCCAGCAGTAAACTAGCGTCGAACACCGGGGAGCTGTTTTTT. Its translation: CASSKLASNTGELFF.

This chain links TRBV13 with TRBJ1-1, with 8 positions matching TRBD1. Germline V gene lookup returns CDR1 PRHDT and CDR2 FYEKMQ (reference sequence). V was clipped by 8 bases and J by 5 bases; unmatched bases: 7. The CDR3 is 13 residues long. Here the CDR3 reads CASVMTGATEAFF. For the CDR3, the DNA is TGTGCCAGCGTAATGACAGGGGCTACTGAAGCTTTCTTT. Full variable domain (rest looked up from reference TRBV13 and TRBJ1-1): AAGVIQSPRHLIKEKRETATLKCYPIPRHDTVYWYQQGPGQDPQFLISFYEKMQSDKGSIPDRFSAQQFSDYHSELNMSSLELGDSALYFCASVMTGATEAFFGQGTRLTVV.